This TCR beta chain was sequenced in a study of T cells in Graves' hyperthyroidism and ophthalmopathy. TCR beta CDR3 regions were amplified from RNA. The primer set for the first-round RT-PCR of the TCR CDR3 was HTBI. TCRdb re-called the multiplex PCR reads with MiXCR, one entry per CDR3 protein. The profile shows more than 300,000 distinct CDR3 sequences, approximately 15% of them singletons. In its sample, this clonotype was seen many times. The PBMCs had their origin in roughly 9.4 ml of fresh peripheral blood. The clonotype originates from a woman aged 25 to 45 with Graves' hyperthyroidism. Sequencing was done on a sample of blood.

CDR3 sequence (DNA): TGTGCCAGTAGTATGGGGCAATACACTGAAGCTTTCTTT. Translating it yields CASSMGQYTEAFF. This chain uses TRBV19 with TRBJ1-1; TRBD1 might be the D (5 bases). The V end lost 3 bases, the J end lost 3 bases, and 8 bases lay between the germline ends. This CDR3 comprises 13 residues. CDR1 LNHDA and CDR2 SQIVND come from the germline V gene (reference sequence).